This is a list of T cell receptor beta chains from one sample in a study of OX40 agonist ivuxolimab in advanced cancers. Data came from immunoSEQ multiplex PCR; TCRdb stores just in-frame clones and leaves some out. Found here are about 81,000 clones, 75% to 90% of them singletons; the top ten hold roughly 0.22%. The specimen comprised CD4+ or CD8+ T cells sorted from blood, sampled in a trial of the OX40 agonist ivuxolimab. The receptors come from an adult with an advanced solid tumor such as melanoma, head and neck, liver or kidney cancer. CDR3s include the opening cysteine and the closing phenylalanine or tryptophan. The order of the fields is V gene, CDR3 protein.

TRBV6-1 | CASSELDGRETQYF
TRBV4-1 | CASSQDRDRGNSRTEAFF
TRBV18 | CASSPRSQGATYEQYF
TRBV18 | CASSPWENQPQHF
TRBV7-3 | CASSLYPNTEAFF
TRBV5-6 | CASSLRTSGRHYNEQFF
TRBV4-3 | CASSQLGRNQPQHF
TRBV19 | CASSGTGQETQYF
TRBV19 | CASSGPYSGANVLTF
TRBV6-1 | CASSSGRRLNSPLHF
TRBV10-3 | CAISGQGADRASYEQYF
TRBV4-1 | CASSHDRGKHYNEQFF
TRBV7-9 | CASSLLGQGAGELFF
TRBV7-9 | CASSYPFLGGGDRDTQYF
TRBV28 | CASSPRTGVRADTEAFF
TRBV29-1 | CSVRDSGNTIYF
TRBV7-3 | CASSPRGANVLTF
TRBV5-6 | CASSLRTSGSSKTQYF
TRBV5-1 | CASSRTVSYEQYF
TRBV7-9 | CASSFKRNTGELFF
TRBV30 | CAWSVLKRSYEQYF
TRBV15 | CATSRAGEGYNEQFF
TRBV2 | CASSEVVTPTGELFF
TRBV7-9 | CASSDNSNQPQHF
TRBV6-1 | CASTLDGSGNTIYF
TRBV7-3 | CASSQSAGALPPNTQYF
TRBV5-1 | CASSGGIPGELFF
TRBV4-2 | CASSRTRDRGGETQYF
TRBV7-2 | CASSDQTGMIVYTF
TRBV7-3 | CASSSNRRVEAFF
TRBV5-6 | CASSLVGASTDTQYF
TRBV5-1 | CASSLGGRGYNEQFF
TRBV9 | CASSVAETGRANVLTF
TRBV28 | CASSFVHQQLGNTIYF
TRBV5-5 | CASWSSYEQYF
TRBV7-3 | CASSRGGTDTQYF
TRBV20-1 | CSAGTGDTQYF
TRBV5-1 | CASSLRGHSTNEKLFF
TRBV5-6 | CASSSTPNTEAFF
TRBV7-9 | CASGRGDIENTIYF
TRBV4-2 | CASSHEYGYTF
TRBV7-2 | CASSLGQNQPQHF
TRBV19 | CASSIDSFSVSRIF
TRBV27 | CASSYQPGTEAFF
TRBV10-2 | CASSGQSRNEQFF
TRBV6-5 | CASRGTGVSYGYTF
TRBV4-2 | CASSQEGQGAHTGELFF